This T cell receptor beta chain comes out of a study of cytomegalovirus exposure and HLA in healthy donors. Details on this clone: Its antigen is still unknown.

The CDR3 length is 13 residues. Germline V gives CDR1 LNHDA, CDR2 SQIVND (reference sequence). Between the trimmed V and J ends, which lost 5 bases and 6 bases, there was a span of 13 bases. Regarding the study as a whole: Cytomegalovirus-associated status was assigned to around 160 TCR beta chains. Despite most TCR sequences being rare, some public TCRs occurred in many donors.

The donors were in the approximately 130-subject validation cohort, distinct from the approximately 700-subject first cohort. Clones were sequenced by immunoSEQ multiplex PCR, and TCRdb holds only the in-frame ones, with some missing. The sample lists about 79,000 clones; roughly 93% were seen once. Sequencing was carried out using PBMCs. This rearrangement joins TRBV19 to TRBJ1-2; D might be TRBD1 (6 bases). The sequence derives from a woman aged 30 to 39 in good health and CMV-seronegative. CDR3 sequence reads: CASSGGREHGYTF. The DNA of the CDR3 is TGTGCCAGTAGTGGGGGCAGGGAACATGGCTACACCTTC.